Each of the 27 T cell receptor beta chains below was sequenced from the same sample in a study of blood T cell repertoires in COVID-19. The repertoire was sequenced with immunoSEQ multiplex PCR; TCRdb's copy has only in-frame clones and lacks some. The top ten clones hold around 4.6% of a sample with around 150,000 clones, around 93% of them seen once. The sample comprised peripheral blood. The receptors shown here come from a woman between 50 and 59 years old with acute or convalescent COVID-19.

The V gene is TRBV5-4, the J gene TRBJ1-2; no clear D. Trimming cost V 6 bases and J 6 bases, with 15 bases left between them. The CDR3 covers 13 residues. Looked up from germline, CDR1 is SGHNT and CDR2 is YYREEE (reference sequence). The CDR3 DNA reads TGTGCCAGCACCAACCCGAACCGGGATGGCTACACCTTC. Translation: CASTNPNRDGYTF.

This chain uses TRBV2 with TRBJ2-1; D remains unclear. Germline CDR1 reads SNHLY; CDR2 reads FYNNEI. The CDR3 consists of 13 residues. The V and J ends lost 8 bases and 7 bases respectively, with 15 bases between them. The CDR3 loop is CASGLQPRNEQFF. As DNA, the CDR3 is TGTGCCAGCGGCCTTCAACCTAGGAATGAGCAGTTCTTC.

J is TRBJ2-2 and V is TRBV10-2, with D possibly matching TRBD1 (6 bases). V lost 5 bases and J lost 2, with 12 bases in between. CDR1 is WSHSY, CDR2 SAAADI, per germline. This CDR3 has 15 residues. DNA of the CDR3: TGCGCCAGCAGTCATGGACAGAAAAACACCGGGGAGCTGTTTTTT. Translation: CASSHGQKNTGELFF.

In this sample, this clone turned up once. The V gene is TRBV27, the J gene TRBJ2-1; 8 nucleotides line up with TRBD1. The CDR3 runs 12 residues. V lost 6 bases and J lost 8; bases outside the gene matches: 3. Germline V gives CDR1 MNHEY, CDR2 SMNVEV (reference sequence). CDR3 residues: CASRDRGYEQFF. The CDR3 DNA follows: TGTGCCAGCAGAGACAGGGGATATGAGCAGTTCTTC.

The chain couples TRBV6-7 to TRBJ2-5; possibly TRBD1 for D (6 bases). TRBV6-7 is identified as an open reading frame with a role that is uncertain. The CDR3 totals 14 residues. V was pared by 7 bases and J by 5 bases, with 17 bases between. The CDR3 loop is CASTMGAPQETQYF. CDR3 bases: TGTGCCAGCACGATGGGGGCCCCTCAGGAGACCCAGTACTTC.

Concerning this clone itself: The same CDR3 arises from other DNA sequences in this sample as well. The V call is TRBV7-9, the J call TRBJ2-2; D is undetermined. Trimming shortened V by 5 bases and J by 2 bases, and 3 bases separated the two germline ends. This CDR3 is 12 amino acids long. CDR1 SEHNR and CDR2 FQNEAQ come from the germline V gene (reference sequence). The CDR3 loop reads CASSLNTGELFF. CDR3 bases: TGTGCCAGCAGCCTTAACACCGGGGAGCTGTTTTTT. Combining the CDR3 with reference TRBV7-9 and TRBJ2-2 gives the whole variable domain DTGVSQNPRHKITKRGQNVTFRCDPISEHNRLYWYRQTLGQGPEFLTYFQNEAQLEKSRLLSDRFSAERPKGSFSTLEIQRTEQGDSAMYLCASSLNTGELFFGEGSRLTVL.

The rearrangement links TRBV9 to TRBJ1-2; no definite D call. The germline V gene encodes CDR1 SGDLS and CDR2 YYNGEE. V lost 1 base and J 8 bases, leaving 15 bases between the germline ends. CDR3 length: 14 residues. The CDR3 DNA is TGTGCCAGCAGCGTAACGGCCTGGGCAAAAGGCTACACCTTC. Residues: CASSVTAWAKGYTF.

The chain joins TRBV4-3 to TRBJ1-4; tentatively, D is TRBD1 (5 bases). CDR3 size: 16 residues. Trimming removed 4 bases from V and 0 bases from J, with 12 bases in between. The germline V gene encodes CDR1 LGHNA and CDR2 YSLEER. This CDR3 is CASSLQTEATNEKLFF. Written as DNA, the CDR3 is TGCGCCAGCAGCCTACAGACAGAGGCAACTAATGAAAAACTGTTTTTT.

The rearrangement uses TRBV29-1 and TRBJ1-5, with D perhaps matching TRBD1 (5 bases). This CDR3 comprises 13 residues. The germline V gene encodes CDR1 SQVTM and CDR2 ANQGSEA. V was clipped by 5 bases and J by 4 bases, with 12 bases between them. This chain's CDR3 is CSVQDNTNQPQHF. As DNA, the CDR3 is TGCAGCGTTCAGGACAATACGAATCAGCCCCAGCATTTT.

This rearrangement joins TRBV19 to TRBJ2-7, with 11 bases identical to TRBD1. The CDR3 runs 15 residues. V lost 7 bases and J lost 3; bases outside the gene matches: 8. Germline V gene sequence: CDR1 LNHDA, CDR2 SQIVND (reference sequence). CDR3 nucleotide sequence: TGTGCCAGTACCTCTGGGACAGGGGGTAACTACGAGCAGTACTTC. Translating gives CASTSGTGGNYEQYF.

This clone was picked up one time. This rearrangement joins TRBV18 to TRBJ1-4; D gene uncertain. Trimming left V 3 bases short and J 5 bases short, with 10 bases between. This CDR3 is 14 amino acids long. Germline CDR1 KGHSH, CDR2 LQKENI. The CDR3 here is CASSPPNENEKLFF. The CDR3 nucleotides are TGTGCCAGCTCACCGCCTAATGAAAATGAAAAACTGTTTTTT.

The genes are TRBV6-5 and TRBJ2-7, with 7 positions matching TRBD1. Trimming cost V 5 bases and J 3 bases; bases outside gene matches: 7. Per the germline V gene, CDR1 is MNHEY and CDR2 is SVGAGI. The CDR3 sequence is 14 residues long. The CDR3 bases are TGTGCCAGCAGTATCAGACAGGGATTCTACGAGCAGTACTTC. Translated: CASSIRQGFYEQYF.

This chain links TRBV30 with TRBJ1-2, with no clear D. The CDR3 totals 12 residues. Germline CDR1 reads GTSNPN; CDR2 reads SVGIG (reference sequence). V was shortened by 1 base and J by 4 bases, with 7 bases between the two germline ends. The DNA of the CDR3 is TGTGCCTGGAGTGAGTCGGGCTATGGCTACACCTTC. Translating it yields CAWSESGYGYTF.

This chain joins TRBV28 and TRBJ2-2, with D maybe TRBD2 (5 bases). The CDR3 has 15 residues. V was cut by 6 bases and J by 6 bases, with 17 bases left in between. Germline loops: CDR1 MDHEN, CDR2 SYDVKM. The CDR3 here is CASRPTGKGSGELFF. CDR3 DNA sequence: TGTGCCAGCAGACCAACGGGAAAAGGGTCCGGGGAGCTGTTTTTT.

The CDR3 here is CASSQAGTGGVGREKLFF. CDR3 bases: TGTGCCAGCAGCCAAGCCGGGACAGGGGGCGTCGGTCGTGAAAAACTGTTTTTT. V gene TRBV3-1 (or the pseudogene TRBV3-2) combines with J gene TRBJ1-4, with TRBD1 matching over 12 bases. This CDR3 contains 18 residues. Germline lookup yields CDR1 LGHDT and CDR2 YNNKEL (reference sequence). V was pared by 1 base and J by 7 bases, with 10 bases of the junction left unmatched.

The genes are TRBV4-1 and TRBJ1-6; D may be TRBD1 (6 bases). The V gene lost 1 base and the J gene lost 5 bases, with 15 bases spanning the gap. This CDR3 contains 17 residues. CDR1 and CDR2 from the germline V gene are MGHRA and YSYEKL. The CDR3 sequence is CASSQGLPGVNNSPLHF. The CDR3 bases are TGCGCCAGCAGCCAAGGGCTTCCAGGGGTCAATAATTCACCCCTCCACTTT.

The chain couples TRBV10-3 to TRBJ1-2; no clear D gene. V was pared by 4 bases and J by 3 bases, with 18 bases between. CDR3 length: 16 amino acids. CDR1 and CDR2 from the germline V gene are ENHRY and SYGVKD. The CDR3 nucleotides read TGTGCCATCAGTGCAAGAAGGGAGGGCGGGGACTATGGCTACACCTTC. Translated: CAISARREGGDYGYTF.

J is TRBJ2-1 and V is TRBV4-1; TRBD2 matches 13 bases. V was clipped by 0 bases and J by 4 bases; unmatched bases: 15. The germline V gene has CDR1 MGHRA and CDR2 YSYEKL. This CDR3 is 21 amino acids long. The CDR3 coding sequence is TGCGCCAGCAGCCAAGATAGGCTTATGGGACTAGCGGGACACATTTACAATGAGCAGTTCTTC. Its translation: CASSQDRLMGLAGHIYNEQFF.

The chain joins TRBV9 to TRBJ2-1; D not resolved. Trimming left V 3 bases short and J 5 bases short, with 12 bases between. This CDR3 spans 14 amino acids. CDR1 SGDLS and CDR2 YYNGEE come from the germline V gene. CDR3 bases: TGTGCCAGCAGCGCCGAACCCGGAGACAATGAGCAGTTCTTC. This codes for CASSAEPGDNEQFF.

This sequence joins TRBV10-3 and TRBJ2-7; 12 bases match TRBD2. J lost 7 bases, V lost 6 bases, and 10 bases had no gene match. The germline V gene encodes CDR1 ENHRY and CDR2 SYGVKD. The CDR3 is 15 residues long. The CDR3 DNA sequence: TGTGCCATCAGCATCTCTAGCGGGAGGGCCGAGGAGCAGTACTTC. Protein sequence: CAISISSGRAEEQYF.

The CDR3 spells CASSYDRRERNSPLHF. The CDR3 DNA reads TGTGCCAGCAGCTATGACCGCAGGGAAAGGAATTCACCCCTCCACTTT. V gene TRBV5-6 combines with J gene TRBJ1-6, with D possibly being TRBD1 (5 bases). Germline CDR1 and CDR2: SGHDT and YYEEEE. Trimming took 3 bases from V and 7 from J, leaving 17 bases between them. The CDR3 length is 16 residues.

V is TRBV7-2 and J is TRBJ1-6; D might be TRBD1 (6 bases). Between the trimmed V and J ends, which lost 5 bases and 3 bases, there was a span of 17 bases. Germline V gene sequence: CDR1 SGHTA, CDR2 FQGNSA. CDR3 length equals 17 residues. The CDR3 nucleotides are TGTGCCAGCAGCGCCGGATACCTCAGGGGCTATAATTCACCCCTCCACTTT. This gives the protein CASSAGYLRGYNSPLHF.

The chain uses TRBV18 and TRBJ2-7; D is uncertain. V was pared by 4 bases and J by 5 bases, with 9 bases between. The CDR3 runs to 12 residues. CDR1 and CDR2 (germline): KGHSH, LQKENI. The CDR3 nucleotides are TGTGCCAGCTCACGCCTCCTAGACGAGCAGTACTTC. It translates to CASSRLLDEQYF.

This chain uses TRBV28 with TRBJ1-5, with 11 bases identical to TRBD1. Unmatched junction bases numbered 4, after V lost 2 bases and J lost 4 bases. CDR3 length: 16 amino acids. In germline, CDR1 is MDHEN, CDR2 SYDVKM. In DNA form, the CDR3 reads TGTGCCAGCAGTTTACCGGACAGGGGGCGAAATCAGCCCCAGCATTTT. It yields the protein CASSLPDRGRNQPQHF.

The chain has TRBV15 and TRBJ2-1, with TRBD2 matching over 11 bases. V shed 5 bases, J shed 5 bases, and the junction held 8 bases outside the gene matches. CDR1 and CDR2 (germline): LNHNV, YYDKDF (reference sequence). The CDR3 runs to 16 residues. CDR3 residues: CATSASGTSGNNEQFF. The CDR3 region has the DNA TGTGCCACCAGCGCGTCCGGGACTAGCGGAAACAATGAGCAGTTCTTC.

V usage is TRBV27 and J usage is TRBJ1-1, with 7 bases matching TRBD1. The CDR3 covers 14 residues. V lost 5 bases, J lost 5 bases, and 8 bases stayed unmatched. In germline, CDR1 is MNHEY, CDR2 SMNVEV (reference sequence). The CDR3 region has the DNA TGTGCCAGCAGTCGGAGGGGGCTCGGGACTGAAGCTTTCTTT. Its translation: CASSRRGLGTEAFF.

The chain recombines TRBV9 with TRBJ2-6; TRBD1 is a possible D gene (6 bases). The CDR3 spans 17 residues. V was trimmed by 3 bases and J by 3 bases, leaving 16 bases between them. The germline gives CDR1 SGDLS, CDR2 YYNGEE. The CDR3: CASSAPRSRGGANVLTF. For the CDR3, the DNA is TGTGCCAGCAGCGCCCCCCGAAGCAGGGGTGGGGCCAACGTCCTGACTTTC.